This T cell receptor (beta chain) was profiled in a study of T cell responses to AZD1222 COVID-19 vaccine. Trimming at V came to 5 bases and at J to 1 base, leaving 4 bases not matched to a gene. The CDR3 has 14 residues. Germline V gene sequence: CDR1 MDHEN, CDR2 SYDVKM. Details on this clone: The antigen remains unidentified.

Assay: immunoSEQ multiplex PCR; the TCRdb copy retains only in-frame clones and omits some. The sample shows some 100,000 clones, around 84% of them seen only once. Study results and caveats: Only a handful of AZD1222 recipients tested seropositive at baseline. Among vaccine-associated CD4 TCRs, coverage spanned spike, with dominance at 160-218 and 743-854. Compared with day 0, the breadth and depth of the Spike-specific TCR repertoire rose significantly after two doses of AZD1222. Among the donors, most were white British and more were female, and clonal diversity was possibly underestimated.

The chain carries TRBV28 and TRBJ1-1, with 7 bases identical to TRBD1. Sequencing used peripheral blood, obtained on day 0 of AZD1222 vaccination. This TCR came from an adult in good health. DNA of the CDR3: TGTGCCAGCAGTAGACAGGGAAGGAACACTGAAGCTTTCTTT. Protein sequence: CASSRQGRNTEAFF.